This passage covers 27 T cell receptor beta chains from one sample sequenced in a study of blood T cell repertoires in COVID-19. Assay: immunoSEQ multiplex PCR; the TCRdb copy retains only in-frame clones and omits some. The repertoire includes fewer than 250,000 clones, 83% of them detected once, and roughly 5.5% sits in the top ten. The sequenced sample consisted of peripheral blood. These receptors all come from a human donor in a cohort sampled during active COVID-19.

The CDR3 DNA is TGTGCCAGCAGCTCCGCGGGAAACACCATATATTTT. Protein product: CASSSAGNTIYF. The genes are TRBV11-3 and TRBJ1-3; D is ambiguous. The CDR3 is 12 amino acids. From germline, CDR1 is SGHNT and CDR2 YENEEA. Trimming left V 4 bases short and J 4 bases short, with 5 bases between.

The V gene is TRBV25-1, the J gene TRBJ1-1; D gene unclear. The CDR3 loop spans 14 amino acids. Trimming took off 5 bases at V and 5 bases at J, with 15 bases between the two ends. Germline values: CDR1 MGHDK, CDR2 SYGVNS. As DNA, the CDR3 is TGTGCCAGCAGTTCCATGGGGAGGAATACTGAAGCTTTCTTT. It codes for CASSSMGRNTEAFF.

This chain uses TRBV28 with TRBJ1-2; unclear D gene. In germline, CDR1 is MDHEN, CDR2 SYDVKM. V was pared by 4 bases and J by 8 bases, with 8 bases between. The CDR3 is 11 residues long. DNA of the CDR3: TGTGCCAGCAGTTCGGACTCCGGCTACACCTTC. Protein product: CASSSDSGYTF.

The V call is TRBV28, the J call TRBJ1-2, with D perhaps TRBD1 (5 bases). The V end was cut by 2 bases, the J end by 8 bases, with 12 bases between. Germline V CDR1 and CDR2: MDHEN, SYDVKM. The CDR3 totals 13 residues. The CDR3 bases are TGTGCCAGCAGTTTACTCAGGGTTGCGGGCTACACCTTC. Translating gives CASSLLRVAGYTF.

The chain uses TRBV27 and TRBJ1-1; D possibly corresponds to TRBD1 (6 bases). CDR3 length: 15 amino acids. Germline assignment: CDR1 MNHEY and CDR2 SMNVEV (reference sequence). V lost 7 bases to trimming and J lost 0 bases, with 15 bases between them. The CDR3 coding sequence is TGTGCCAGCAAGGTAGGGCAGGGGATGAACACTGAAGCTTTCTTT. It encodes CASKVGQGMNTEAFF.

The sample holds a few counts of this clone. This sequence joins TRBV11-1 and TRBJ2-3, with 9 bases that match TRBD1. Trimming took 1 base from V and 6 from J; bases not matched to a gene: 2. The CDR3 totals 14 residues. Germline V gives CDR1 SGHAT, CDR2 FQDESV (reference sequence). Here the CDR3 DNA reads TGTGCCAGCAGCTTAGGCGGACAGGGGGATACGCAGTATTTT. Protein sequence: CASSLGGQGDTQYF.

V usage is TRBV6-2 or TRBV6-3 and J usage is TRBJ2-3, with 11 bases aligning to TRBD2. V was clipped by 6 bases and J by 3 bases; unmatched bases: 11. Per germline, CDR1 MNHEY and CDR2 SVGEGT. The CDR3 sequence is 17 residues long. The CDR3 loop is CASSPRLAGSGTDTQYF. The CDR3 coding sequence is TGTGCCAGCAGCCCCCGACTAGCGGGATCGGGGACAGATACGCAGTATTTT.

V is TRBV24-1 and J is TRBJ2-1; D gene unclear. Deletions cut 8 bases from V and 3 bases from J, with 10 bases between. The length of the CDR3 is 13 residues. Germline V gene data show CDR1 as KGHDR and CDR2 as SFDVKD. CDR3 sequence reads: CATTSSVYNEQFF. The CDR3 DNA is TGTGCCACCACCTCGTCAGTCTACAATGAGCAGTTCTTC.

The V gene is TRBV7-9, the J gene TRBJ1-4, with D perhaps matching TRBD1 (6 bases). The CDR3 runs to 14 residues. Trimming removed 5 bases at V and 11 bases at J, with 18 bases between. Germline loops: CDR1 SEHNR, CDR2 FQNEAQ (reference sequence). The CDR3, as DNA: TGTGCCAGCAGCCGGGGGGCTAGTGCTGAGAAACTGTTTTTT. Translating it yields CASSRGASAEKLFF.

The V gene is TRBV18, the J gene TRBJ2-3; 7 bases agree with TRBD1. V was pared by 5 bases and J by 3 bases, with 8 bases of the junction left unmatched. The CDR3 consists of 15 residues. Per the germline V gene, CDR1 is KGHSH and CDR2 is LQKENI. CDR3 coding DNA: TGTGCCAGCTCAACCTACAGGGGTGGGACAGATACGCAGTATTTT. This translates into CASSTYRGGTDTQYF.

This chain's CDR3 is CAIGEAGRYYGYTF. The CDR3 DNA reads as TGTGCCATCGGGGAGGCAGGGAGGTACTATGGCTACACCTTC. The chain recombines TRBV28 with TRBJ1-2; TRBD1 might be the D (5 bases). The germline CDR1 and CDR2 sequences are MDHEN and SYDVKM. V dropped 10 bases and J dropped 3 bases, with 18 bases sitting between them. This CDR3 contains 14 residues.

The chain combines TRBV19 with TRBJ1-2, with 7 bases lining up with TRBD1. There are 14 residues in the CDR3. The germline gives CDR1 LNHDA, CDR2 SQIVND (reference sequence). J was trimmed by 4 bases and V by 1 base; bases with no gene match: 3. CDR3 loop: CASSIVGQAYGYTF. As DNA, the CDR3 is TGTGCCAGTAGTATAGTTGGACAGGCCTATGGCTACACCTTC.

This clone was counted once. This chain uses TRBV10-2 with TRBJ2-5; 16 bases are shared with TRBD2. This CDR3 is 14 amino acids long. Unmatched junction bases numbered 2, after V lost 8 bases and J lost 5 bases. Germline CDR1 reads WSHSY; CDR2 reads SAAADI. The DNA for the CDR3 is TGCGCCAGCGGGACTAGCGGGGGGGCGGAGACCCAGTACTTC. Translated, it gives CASGTSGGAETQYF.

The chain joins TRBV5-8 to TRBJ2-1; 13 bases align to TRBD2. Germline CDR1 SGHTS, CDR2 YDEGEE. With 5 bases clipped from V and 3 bases from J, the junction kept 5 bases outside the gene matches. The CDR3 consists of 16 residues. This CDR3 reads CASRVGLAGDYNEQFF. For the CDR3, the DNA is TGTGCCAGCAGAGTAGGACTAGCGGGAGACTACAATGAGCAGTTCTTC.

The chain links TRBV4-2 to TRBJ1-2; 9 nucleotides line up with TRBD1. Germline CDR1 LGHNA, CDR2 YNFKEQ. The J segment lost 1 base and the V segment lost 1 base, leaving 7 bases of the junction unmatched. The length of the CDR3 is 17 residues. Written as DNA, the CDR3 is TGTGCCAGCAGCCAAGGGGGGACAGGGTGGGTTAACTATGGCTACACCTTC. Protein sequence: CASSQGGTGWVNYGYTF.

The chain combines TRBV5-1 with TRBJ2-1; 9 nucleotides agree with TRBD2. CDR1 is SGHRS and CDR2 is YFSETQ in the germline V gene. V was pared by 0 bases and J by 1 base, with 11 bases of the junction left unmatched. The CDR3 is 19 residues long. The CDR3 spells CASSLDVAGALRSYNEQFF. The CDR3 nucleotides are TGCGCCAGCAGCTTGGATGTAGCGGGAGCCCTTCGGTCCTACAATGAGCAGTTCTTC.

Only a few counts were recorded for this clone. The chain carries TRBV11-2 and TRBJ1-2, with D unclear. The CDR3 totals 16 residues. CDR1 and CDR2 from the germline V gene are SGHAT and FQNNGV. V dropped 0 bases and J dropped 0 bases, with 11 bases sitting between them. For the CDR3, the DNA is TGTGCCAGCAGCTTAGAAAGCGGCAGTTCTAACTATGGCTACACCTTC. Its protein is CASSLESGSSNYGYTF.

V usage is TRBV2 and J usage is TRBJ2-5, with D perhaps matching TRBD1 (5 bases). The CDR3 is 13 residues long. Germline V lookup: CDR1 SNHLY, CDR2 FYNNEI. The V end lost 2 bases, the J end lost 7 bases, and 11 bases lay between the germline ends. The CDR3 loop is CASSEIRDGTQYF. The DNA of the CDR3 is TGTGCCAGCAGTGAAATCAGGGATGGGACCCAGTACTTC.

The V call is TRBV12-5, the J call TRBJ2-7, with D maybe TRBD1 (5 bases). This CDR3 has 16 residues. Per the germline V gene, CDR1 is LGHNT and CDR2 is FRNRAP. Trimming pared 0 bases from V and 4 bases from J, leaving 16 bases between. CDR3 residues: CASGLVQWQGRYEQYF. Written as DNA, the CDR3 is TGTGCTAGTGGTTTGGTACAATGGCAGGGCAGGTACGAGCAGTACTTC. The full variable domain, its missing parts supplied by reference TRBV12-5 and TRBJ2-7, is DARVTQTPRHKVTEMGQEVTMRCQPILGHNTVFWYRQTMMQGLELLAYFRNRAPLDDSGMPKDRFSAEMPDATLATLKIQPSEPRDSAVYFCASGLVQWQGRYEQYFGPGTRLTVT.

This sequence joins TRBV11-2 and TRBJ1-5; 9 bases are shared with TRBD1. V dropped 5 bases and J dropped 6; count of bases not matched to a gene: 5. Germline values: CDR1 SGHAT, CDR2 FQNNGV. CDR3 size: 14 residues. The CDR3 here is CASSTGTGRQPQHF. CDR3 nucleotides: TGTGCCAGCAGCACCGGGACAGGGCGTCAGCCCCAGCATTTT.

This rearrangement joins TRBV11-2 to TRBJ1-2; D is undetermined. The ends were cut back, 1 base at V and 7 bases at J, with 10 bases in the middle. CDR3 size: 13 residues. Germline CDR1 SGHAT, CDR2 FQNNGV. The CDR3 loop reads CASSLGHKVGYTF. The DNA of the CDR3 is TGTGCCAGCAGCTTAGGCCACAAAGTTGGCTACACCTTC.

The chain combines TRBV28 with TRBJ2-1, with TRBD1 matching over 8 bases. Germline V gene lookup returns CDR1 MDHEN and CDR2 SYDVKM. The ends lost 2 bases at V and 6 bases at J; junction bases unmatched: 6. CDR3 length: 15 residues. The DNA of the CDR3 is TGTGCCAGCAGTTTAATGGACAGGGAGTTCAATGAGCAGTTCTTC. Protein sequence: CASSLMDREFNEQFF.

This chain joins TRBV5-6 and TRBJ2-5, with TRBD2 identical over 7 bases. Germline trimming cut 0 bases from V and 5 bases from J; bases unmatched to any gene: 7. Germline CDR1 is SGHDT and CDR2 is YYEEEE. The CDR3 is made up of 15 amino acids. DNA for the CDR3: TGTGCCAGCAGCTTGGAGGTCACTAGCGCGGAGACCCAGTACTTC. This codes for CASSLEVTSAETQYF.

J is TRBJ2-7 and V is TRBV27; D call uncertain. The V gene lost 0 bases and the J gene lost 2 bases, with 8 bases spanning the gap. The CDR3 consists of 14 residues. Germline V lookup: CDR1 MNHEY, CDR2 SMNVEV (reference sequence). The CDR3 DNA sequence: TGTGCCAGCAGTTTATCCCAATACACCTACGAGCAGTACTTC. It codes for CASSLSQYTYEQYF.

Only a few counts were recorded for this clone. The CDR3 loop is CATSDSREVEQFF. The CDR3 region has the DNA TGTGCCACCAGTGATTCGAGGGAGGTTGAGCAGTTCTTC. V and J are TRBV24-1 and TRBJ2-1; D may be TRBD2 (6 bases). From germline, CDR1 is KGHDR and CDR2 SFDVKD. Trimming stripped 2 bases from V and 9 bases from J, with 10 bases between. CDR3 length equals 13 residues.

The chain recombines TRBV6-5 with TRBJ1-5, with TRBD1 matching 11 bases. J gave up 11 bases and V 6 bases, and 9 bases lay outside the gene matches. The CDR3 has 14 residues. From germline, CDR1 is MNHEY and CDR2 SVGAGI. CDR3 sequence reads: CASSPGQGGVTQHF. The CDR3 nucleotides read TGTGCCAGCAGCCCGGGACAGGGGGGGGTGACCCAGCATTTT.

The rearrangement links TRBV10-3 to TRBJ2-7; D possibly corresponds to TRBD1 (7 bases). Trimming took 7 bases from V and 6 from J, leaving 13 bases between them. This CDR3 contains 12 residues. The germline V gene encodes CDR1 ENHRY and CDR2 SYGVKD. CDR3 in DNA: TGTGCCATCAACCCAGGGGGGTCCGAGCAGTACTTC. Its translation is CAINPGGSEQYF.